This note documents a single T cell receptor beta chain sequence. No antigen is known for it. This record comes from a study of vaccination and CD4 T cells after COVID-19. Study information: Six male and four female convalescents took part, two of them Hispanic. Post-vaccine sampling followed dose two by a median approximately 74 days (range 14 to 241).

The Oncomine TCR Beta short-read assay sequenced DNA from cultured CD4+ T cells. Extraction of genomic DNA was performed on cultured CD4+ T cells. TCRdb processed the PCR reads anew with MiXCR; each CDR3 protein has one entry. The data show about 16,000 distinct CDR3 sequences, 30% to 35% seen once. Regarding treatment: roughly 10-day PBMC culture with coronavirus spike peptide pools or control peptides (ViraFEST assay). Germline values: CDR1 KGHDR, CDR2 SFDVKD. The V gene lost 5 bases and the J gene lost 1 base, with 11 bases spanning the gap. This CDR3 contains 15 residues. V is TRBV24-1 and J is TRBJ1-5, with D possibly TRBD1 on 5 matching bases. This TCR came from a human donor with COVID-19. The sequenced sample consisted of cultured CD4+ T cells from blood. The CDR3 region is CATSAPGPSNQPQHF. CDR3 nucleotide sequence: TGTGCCACCAGTGCCCCGGGACCAAGCAATCAGCCCCAGCATTTT.